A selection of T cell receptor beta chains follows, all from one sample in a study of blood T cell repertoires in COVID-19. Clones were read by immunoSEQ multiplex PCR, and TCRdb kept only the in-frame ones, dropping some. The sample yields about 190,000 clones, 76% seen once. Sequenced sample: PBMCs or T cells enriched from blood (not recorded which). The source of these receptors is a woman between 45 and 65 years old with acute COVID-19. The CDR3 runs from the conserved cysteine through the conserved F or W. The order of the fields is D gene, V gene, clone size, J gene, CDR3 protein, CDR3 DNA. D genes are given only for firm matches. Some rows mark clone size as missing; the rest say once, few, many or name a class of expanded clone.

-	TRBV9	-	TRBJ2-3	CASSVGNSDSEGDTQYF	TGTGCCAGCAGCGTAGGGAATAGTGACTCGGAGGGGGATACGCAGTATTTT
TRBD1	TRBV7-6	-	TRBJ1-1	CASSLGTGNTEAFF	TGTGCCAGCAGCTTAGGGACAGGGAACACTGAAGCTTTCTTT
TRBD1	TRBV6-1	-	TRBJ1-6	CASSEFLMGQGGGSPLHF	TGTGCCAGCAGTGAGTTCCTAATGGGACAGGGAGGCGGTTCACCCCTCCACTTT
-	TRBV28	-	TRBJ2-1	CASSPEGGRGLGNEQFF	TGTGCCAGCAGCCCTGAGGGTGGGCGGGGCTTAGGGAATGAGCAGTTCTTC
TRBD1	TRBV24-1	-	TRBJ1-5	CATSEPGQSSNQPQHF	TGTGCCACCAGTGAGCCGGGACAGAGCTCTAATCAGCCCCAGCATTTT
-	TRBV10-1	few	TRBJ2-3	CASSESKWGNQYF	TGCGCCAGCAGTGAGTCGAAATGGGGCAATCAGTATTTT
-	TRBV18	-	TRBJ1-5	CASSPAAGNQPQHF	TGTGCCAGCTCACCAGCGGCCGGTAATCAGCCCCAGCATTTT
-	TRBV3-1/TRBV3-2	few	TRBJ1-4	CASSQGLSLAEKLFF	TGTGCCAGCAGCCAAGGACTTTCGTTGGCGGAAAAACTGTTTTTT
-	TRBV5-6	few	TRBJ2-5	CASSSGTLQETQYF	TGTGCCAGCAGCTCCGGGACACTCCAAGAGACCCAGTACTTC
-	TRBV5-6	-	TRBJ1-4	CASSLFGGRGEKLFF	TGTGCCAGCAGCTTGTTTGGGGGCCGGGGTGAAAAACTGTTTTTT